This T cell receptor (beta chain) was recorded in a study of OX40 agonist ivuxolimab in advanced cancers. The study's findings and limits: Clonal expansion from baseline to week 6 occurred in both CD4+ and CD8+ T cells. Specificity for antigen went undetermined in the expanded peripheral T cells. Among the lowest peripheral clonal expansion occurred in 0.1-3.0 mg/kg partial responders.

The CDR3 contains 14 residues. Germline CDR1 SGHRS, CDR2 YFSETQ. V shed 4 bases and J 3 bases; nucleotides not matched to a gene: 3. A word on this clone: The target antigen is unknown.

Repertoires were generated with immunoSEQ multiplex PCR, while TCRdb's copy carries only in-frame clones and drops some. The sample carries roughly 60,000 clones, 86% recorded once. The TCR sequence derives from an adult with an advanced solid tumor such as melanoma, head and neck, liver or kidney cancer. The chain combines TRBV5-1 with TRBJ1-2; TRBD1 matches at 10 bases. Specimen: CD4+ or CD8+ T cells sorted from blood, collected in a trial of the OX40 agonist ivuxolimab. The CDR3 is CASSLDRGDYGYTF. The CDR3 DNA reads as TGCGCCAGCAGCCTGGACAGGGGGGACTATGGCTACACCTTC.